One sample yielded the 4 T cell receptor beta chains listed below, sequenced in a study of cytomegalovirus exposure and HLA in healthy donors. Produced via immunoSEQ multiplex PCR; TCRdb's table is partial and in-frame only. Among 150,000 to 200,000 clones listed, around 82% were seen once. Specimen: PBMCs. These receptors were taken from a woman under 30 in good health and CMV-seropositive.

The V gene is TRBV11-2, the J gene TRBJ2-7; unclear D gene. Germline CDR1 and CDR2: SGHAT and FQNNGV. V lost 3 bases and J 5 bases, leaving 5 bases between the germline ends. The CDR3 totals 11 residues. CDR3 residues: CASSFINEQYF. CDR3 sequence (DNA): TGTGCCAGCAGCTTCATCAACGAGCAGTACTTC. The full variable domain, with the rest looked up from reference TRBV11-2 and TRBJ2-7, is EAGVAQSPRYKIIEKRQSVAFWCNPISGHATLYWYQQILGQGPKLLIQFQNNGVVDDSQLPKDRFSAERLKGVDSTLKIQPAKLEDSAVYLCASSFINEQYFGPGTRLTVT.

The chain couples TRBV27 to TRBJ1-4, with 8 nucleotides matching TRBD1. V lost 6 bases and J lost 8; bases outside the gene matches: 11. Germline lookup yields CDR1 MNHEY and CDR2 SMNVEV (reference sequence). The CDR3 runs to 15 residues. The CDR3 coding sequence is TGTGCCAGCAGCCCCCAGGGGGCCTGGACCGAAAAACTGTTTTTT. Its translation: CASSPQGAWTEKLFF.

The rearrangement joins TRBV5-8 to TRBJ1-2; weak D call: TRBD1 (5 bases). V was pared by 4 bases and J by 2 bases, with 12 bases between. Germline V CDR1 and CDR2: SGHTS, YDEGEE. The CDR3 loop spans 14 amino acids. The CDR3 is CASSHQGTNYGYTF. CDR3 bases: TGTGCCAGCAGCCATCAGGGTACGAACTATGGCTACACCTTC.

The chain combines TRBV27 with TRBJ2-7; 14 bases map to TRBD2. The CDR3 runs to 18 residues. Germline values: CDR1 MNHEY, CDR2 SMNVEV (reference sequence). Germline trimming cut 5 bases from V and 7 bases from J; bases unmatched to any gene: 16. The chain's CDR3 is CASSPGRRLAGGPGEQYF. In nucleotides, the CDR3 is TGTGCCAGCAGTCCAGGGAGAAGACTAGCGGGGGGGCCTGGGGAGCAGTACTTC.